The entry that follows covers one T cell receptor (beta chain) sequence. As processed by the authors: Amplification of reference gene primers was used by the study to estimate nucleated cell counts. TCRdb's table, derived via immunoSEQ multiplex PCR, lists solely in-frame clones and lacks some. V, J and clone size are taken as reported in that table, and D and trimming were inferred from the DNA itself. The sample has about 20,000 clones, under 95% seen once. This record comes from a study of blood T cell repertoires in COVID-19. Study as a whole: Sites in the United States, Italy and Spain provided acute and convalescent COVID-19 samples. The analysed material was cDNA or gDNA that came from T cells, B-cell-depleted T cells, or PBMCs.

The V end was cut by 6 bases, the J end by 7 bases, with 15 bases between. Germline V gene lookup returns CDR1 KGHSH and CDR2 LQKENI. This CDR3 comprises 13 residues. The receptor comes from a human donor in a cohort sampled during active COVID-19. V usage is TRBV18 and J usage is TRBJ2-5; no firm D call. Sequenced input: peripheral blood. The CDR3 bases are TGTGCCAGCTCGCTTCGAGAGGATGGGACCCAGTACTTC. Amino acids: CASSLREDGTQYF.